The rows below give T cell receptor beta chains drawn from one sample of a study of cytomegalovirus exposure and HLA in healthy donors. Profiling relied on immunoSEQ multiplex PCR, and the TCRdb table lists in-frame clones only, not all of them. The data contain about 240,000 clones, about 80% of them singletons. The sequencing input was PBMCs. The receptor set was obtained from a woman in her sixties or seventies in good health and CMV-seropositive. CDR3s include the opening cysteine and the closing phenylalanine or tryptophan. D genes are given only for firm matches. Size values are once, few and many counts, or a class for expanded clones, and some rows have none.

clone size | D gene | J gene | V gene | CDR3 DNA | CDR3 protein
- | TRBD2 | TRBJ2-7 | TRBV5-7 | TGTGCCAGCAGAAGGACTAGCGGGAGACGGTACGAGCAGTACTTC | CASRRTSGRRYEQYF
- | - | TRBJ2-2 | TRBV19 | TGTGCCAGTAGTCTCCAATTGGGGCGAAACACCGGGGAGCTGTTTTTT | CASSLQLGRNTGELFF
- | - | TRBJ2-1 | TRBV5-6 | TGTGCCAGCAGCGCGGACCAGCGGAATTATGAGCAGTTCTTC | CASSADQRNYEQFF
- | TRBD2 | TRBJ2-7 | TRBV4-1 | TGCGCCAGCAGCCAAGCCCCACGGGGGGGAAGCTACGAGCAGTACTTC | CASSQAPRGGSYEQYF
once | - | TRBJ2-3 | TRBV6-5 | TGTGCCAGCAGATCCCCGGGGAATACGCAGTATTTT | CASRSPGNTQYF
- | - | TRBJ2-5 | TRBV18 | TGTGCCAGCTCACCACCCGGGGGAAAAGAGACCCAGTACTTC | CASSPPGGKETQYF
- | TRBD2 | TRBJ2-7 | TRBV11-2 | TGTGCCAGCAGCCGCTTTCTAGCGGGTGGGGGCTACGAGCAGTACTTC | CASSRFLAGGGYEQYF
- | TRBD1 | TRBJ2-2 | TRBV7-3 | TGTGCCAGCAGCTTGAATGGTTGGTCCGGACAGGGGGCGACCGGGGAGCTGTTTTTT | CASSLNGWSGQGATGELFF
- | TRBD1 | TRBJ2-2 | TRBV11-1 | TGTGCCAGCAGCGACACAGGGGGCAGGACCGGGGAGCTGTTTTTT | CASSDTGGRTGELFF
- | TRBD1 | TRBJ2-3 | TRBV27 | TGTGCCAGCAGCCAGAGGGGGCGCACAGATACGCAGTATTTT | CASSQRGRTDTQYF
- | TRBD2 | TRBJ2-1 | TRBV9 | TGTGCCAGCAGCGTAGGAGGGGGGTTAGCGGGAGATGAGCAGTTCTTC | CASSVGGGLAGDEQFF
few | - | TRBJ2-7 | TRBV5-1 | TGCGCCAGCAGCTTGGTTCCGACAGGCTCCTACGAGCAGTACTTC | CASSLVPTGSYEQYF
- | TRBD2 | TRBJ2-3 | TRBV28 | TGTGCCAGCAGCTATGGGACTAGCGGAGACACAGATACGCAGTATTTT | CASSYGTSGDTDTQYF
- | TRBD2 | TRBJ2-7 | TRBV6-6 | TGTGCCAGCAGCCGTTGGGAGCGGGAGAGGGGGTACGAGCAGTACTTC | CASSRWERERGYEQYF
few | - | TRBJ1-4 | TRBV2 | TGTGCCAGCAGTGATGAGGGAGGGAATGAAAAACTGTTTTTT | CASSDEGGNEKLFF
few | TRBD2 | TRBJ2-2 | TRBV5-1 | TGCGCCAGCAGCTTGTCAGCGGGAGTAACCGGGGAGCTGTTTTTT | CASSLSAGVTGELFF
few | TRBD1 | TRBJ2-7 | TRBV27 | TGTGCCAGCAGTACCGCTTGGGACAGCTACGAGCAGTACTTC | CASSTAWDSYEQYF
- | - | TRBJ1-4 | TRBV18 | TGTGCCAGCTCACAAGCTGGGCGTGACGTTGAAAAACTGTTTTTT | CASSQAGRDVEKLFF
- | - | TRBJ2-7 | TRBV7-3 | TGTGCCAGCAGCGGGTACCCAGGGAACGAGCAGTACTTC | CASSGYPGNEQYF
- | - | TRBJ2-1 | TRBV11-3 | TGTGCCAGCAGCCAAGAGGGGGAGGGCCTTTTCCATGAGCAGTTCTTC | CASSQEGEGLFHEQFF
- | TRBD1 | TRBJ2-1 | TRBV28 | TGTGCCAGCAGCTCCGGGACAGGGTTACATAATGAGCAGTTCTTC | CASSSGTGLHNEQFF
- | - | TRBJ2-1 | TRBV4-2 | TGTGCCAGCAGCCCTGGGGGGGGGCTCGGCTCCTACAATGAGCAGTTCTTC | CASSPGGGLGSYNEQFF
- | - | TRBJ2-7 | TRBV10-3 | TGTGCATCAGGGGGGCCCCCGGGGGAGCAGTACTTC | CASGGPPGEQYF
- | TRBD1 | TRBJ1-3 | TRBV5-8 | TGTGCCAGCAGGTTACGGACAGGGCGTGGAAACACCATATATTTT | CASRLRTGRGNTIYF
- | - | TRBJ2-5 | TRBV7-9 | TGTGCCAGCACTCCAGGACTACAAGAGACCCAGTACTTC | CASTPGLQETQYF
- | - | TRBJ2-7 | TRBV28 | TGTGCCAGCAGCTTTACAGGGTTCCACGAGCAGTACTTC | CASSFTGFHEQYF
few | - | TRBJ2-3 | TRBV5-4 | TGTGCCAGCAGCTCGACAGATACGCAGTATTTT | CASSSTDTQYF
- | - | TRBJ2-5 | TRBV18 | TGTGCCAGCTCACCCCAGGGGGGCCAGACCCAGTACTTC | CASSPQGGQTQYF
- | TRBD1 | TRBJ1-6 | TRBV28 | TGTGCCAGCAAAGCCATGGGGACAGGAGGATATAATTCACCCCTCCACTTT | CASKAMGTGGYNSPLHF
- | - | TRBJ1-2 | TRBV29-1 | TGCAGCGTCCCCCGGGGCCCTAGCGGCAACTATGGCTACACCTTC | CSVPRGPSGNYGYTF
- | TRBD2 | TRBJ2-7 | TRBV5-4 | TGTGCCAGCACCGTGGGGGGGTTCTCCTACGAGCAGTACTTC | CASTVGGFSYEQYF
once | - | TRBJ2-5 | TRBV5-1 | TGCGCCAGCAGCTTGGACTCGCTGTACCAAGAGACCCAGTACTTC | CASSLDSLYQETQYF
once | - | TRBJ2-7 | TRBV20-1 | TGCAGTGCTAGGGGAGCGCTCGAGCAGTACTTC | CSARGALEQYF
many | - | TRBJ2-1 | TRBV5-1 | TGCGCCAGCAGCTACACTCAGGGAAGTGAGCAGTTCTTC | CASSYTQGSEQFF
- | - | TRBJ1-1 | TRBV11-2 | TGTGCCAGCAGCTTTGGCAGGGCTCTAACTGAAGCTTTCTTT | CASSFGRALTEAFF
- | - | TRBJ2-4 | TRBV5-4 | TGTGCCAGCACCCGAGGGGGGGACGCTGCCAAAAACATTCAGTACTTC | CASTRGGDAAKNIQYF
few | TRBD2 | TRBJ2-5 | TRBV9 | TGTGCCAGCAGCGTAACGGGACTAGGGGGGGAGACCCAGTACTTC | CASSVTGLGGETQYF
- | TRBD2 | TRBJ2-1 | TRBV5-1 | TGCGCCAGCAGCCGTGGGACTAGCACCTACAATGAGCAGTTCTTC | CASSRGTSTYNEQFF
- | TRBD1 | TRBJ1-1 | TRBV4-1 | TGCGCCAGCAGTCGAATCGTTGGACAGGGGCAAGCTTTCTTT | CASSRIVGQGQAFF
- | TRBD1 | TRBJ1-2 | TRBV7-9 | TGTGCCAGCAGCCCACGACAGGGCAGTAACTATGGCTACACCTTC | CASSPRQGSNYGYTF
- | - | TRBJ2-2 | TRBV7-6 | TGTGCCAGCAGCTTACCCGGCGGTCGGGGCACCGGGGAGCTGTTTTTT | CASSLPGGRGTGELFF
few | TRBD1 | TRBJ1-4 | TRBV2 | TGTGCCAGCAGGAGGGACAGGGCTAATGAAAAACTGTTTTTT | CASRRDRANEKLFF
- | - | TRBJ1-4 | TRBV7-9 | TGTGCCAGCAGCTCCCACGGGAGTGAAAAACTGTTTTTT | CASSSHGSEKLFF
- | TRBD1 | TRBJ2-1 | TRBV7-2 | TGTGCCAGCAGCTTAGGCCAGGGGGCCTACAATGAGCAGTTCTTC | CASSLGQGAYNEQFF
once | - | TRBJ2-5 | TRBV7-9 | TGTGCCAGCAGCTTATCAAACACACATTACTTC | CASSLSNTHYF
- | - | TRBJ2-7 | TRBV7-9 | TGTGCCAGCAGCTCCCCGGGACACGGACTTCTCTACGAGCAGTACTTC | CASSSPGHGLLYEQYF
- | - | TRBJ2-5 | TRBV6-5 | TGTGCCAGCAGTTACCAGCGTCCACTGAGTGAGACCCAGTACTTC | CASSYQRPLSETQYF
- | TRBD1 | TRBJ2-5 | TRBV5-1 | TGCGCCAGCAGCTTGGTGGGACAGGGGGCTTCAACAGAGACCCAGTACTTC | CASSLVGQGASTETQYF
- | TRBD2 | TRBJ2-1 | TRBV28 | TGTGCCAGCAGCCCTAGCGGGAGAGGTAATGAGCAGTTCTTC | CASSPSGRGNEQFF
- | - | TRBJ2-6 | TRBV19 | TGTGCCAGTAGTACTGAAGACTACTCTGGGGCCAACGTCCTGACTTTC | CASSTEDYSGANVLTF
- | TRBD1 | TRBJ1-1 | TRBV7-9 | TGTTCCAGCAGCCGGACAGGGGGCGCGGGGAACACTGAAGCTTTCTTT | CSSSRTGGAGNTEAFF
few | TRBD1 | TRBJ2-3 | TRBV5-1 | TGCGCCAGCAGCTTGGGTACAGGGGGCAGGGGCACAGATACGCAGTATTTT | CASSLGTGGRGTDTQYF
- | TRBD1 | TRBJ2-5 | TRBV18 | TGTGCCAGCTCAGAGGGGACAGGGCTGTACCAAGAGACCCAGTACTTC | CASSEGTGLYQETQYF
- | - | TRBJ1-1 | TRBV28 | TGTGCCAGCAGTTCCGCAGGGGCGGGTACTGAAGCTTTCTTT | CASSSAGAGTEAFF
- | - | TRBJ1-1 | TRBV5-4 | TGTGCCAGCAGCCGCGGGGGGGCGGGGGCCAACACTGAAGCTTTCTTT | CASSRGGAGANTEAFF
- | - | TRBJ1-3 | TRBV19 | TGTGCCAGTATCGCATGGGGGAGGAAAAACACCATATATTTT | CASIAWGRKNTIYF